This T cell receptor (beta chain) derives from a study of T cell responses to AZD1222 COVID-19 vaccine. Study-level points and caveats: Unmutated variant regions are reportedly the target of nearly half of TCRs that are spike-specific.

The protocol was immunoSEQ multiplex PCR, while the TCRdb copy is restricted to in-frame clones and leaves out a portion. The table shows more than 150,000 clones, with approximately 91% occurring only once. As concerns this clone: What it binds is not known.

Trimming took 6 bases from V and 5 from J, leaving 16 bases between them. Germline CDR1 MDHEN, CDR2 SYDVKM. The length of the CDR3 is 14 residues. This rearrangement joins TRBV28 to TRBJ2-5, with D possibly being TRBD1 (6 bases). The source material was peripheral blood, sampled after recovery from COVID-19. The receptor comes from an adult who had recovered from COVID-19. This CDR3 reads CASSPLRGTETQYF. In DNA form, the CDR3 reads TGTGCCAGCAGCCCTCTGAGGGGGACCGAGACCCAGTACTTC. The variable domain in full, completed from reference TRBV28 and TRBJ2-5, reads DVKVTQSSRYLVKRTGEKVFLECVQDMDHENMFWYRQDPGLGLRLIYFSYDVKMKEKGDIPEGYSVSREKKERFSLILESASTNQTSMYLCASSPLRGTETQYFGPGTRLLVL.